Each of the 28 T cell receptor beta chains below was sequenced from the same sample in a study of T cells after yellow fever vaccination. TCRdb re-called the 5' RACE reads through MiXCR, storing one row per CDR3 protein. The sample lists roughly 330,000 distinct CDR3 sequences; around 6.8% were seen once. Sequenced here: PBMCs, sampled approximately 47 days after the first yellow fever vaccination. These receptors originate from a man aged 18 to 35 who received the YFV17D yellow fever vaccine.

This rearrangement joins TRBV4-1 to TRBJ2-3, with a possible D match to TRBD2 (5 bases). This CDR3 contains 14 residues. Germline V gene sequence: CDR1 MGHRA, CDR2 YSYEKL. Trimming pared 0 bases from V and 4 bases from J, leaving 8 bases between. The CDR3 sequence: CASSQDMRADTQYF. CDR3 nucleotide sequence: TGCGCCAGCAGCCAAGATATGAGGGCAGATACGCAGTATTTT.

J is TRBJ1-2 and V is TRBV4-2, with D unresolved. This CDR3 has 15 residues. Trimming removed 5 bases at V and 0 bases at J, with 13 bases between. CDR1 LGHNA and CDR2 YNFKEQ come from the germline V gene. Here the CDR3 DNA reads TGTGCCAGCAGCTCCAGTGGAAGTACTAACTATGGCTACACCTTC. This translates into CASSSSGSTNYGYTF.

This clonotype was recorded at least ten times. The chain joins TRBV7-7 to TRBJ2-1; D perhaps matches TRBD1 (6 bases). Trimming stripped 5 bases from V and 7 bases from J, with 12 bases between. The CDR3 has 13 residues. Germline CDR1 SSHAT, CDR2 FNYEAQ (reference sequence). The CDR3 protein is CASSRDTQNEQFF. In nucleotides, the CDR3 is TGTGCCAGCAGCCGGGACACGCAGAATGAGCAGTTCTTC.

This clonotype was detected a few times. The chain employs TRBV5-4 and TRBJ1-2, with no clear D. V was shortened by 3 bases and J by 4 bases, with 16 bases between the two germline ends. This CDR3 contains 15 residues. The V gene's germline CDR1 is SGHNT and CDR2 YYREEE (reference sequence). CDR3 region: CASSSGGAKFYGYTF. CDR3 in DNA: TGTGCCAGCAGCTCGGGTGGTGCGAAATTCTATGGCTACACCTTC.

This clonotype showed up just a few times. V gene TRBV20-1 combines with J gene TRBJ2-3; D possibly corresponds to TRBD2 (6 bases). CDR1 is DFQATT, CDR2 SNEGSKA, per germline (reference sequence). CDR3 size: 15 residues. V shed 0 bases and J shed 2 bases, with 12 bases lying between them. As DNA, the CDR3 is TGCAGTGCTAGAGATGTGGCGGGGACCACAGATACGCAGTATTTT. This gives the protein CSARDVAGTTDTQYF.

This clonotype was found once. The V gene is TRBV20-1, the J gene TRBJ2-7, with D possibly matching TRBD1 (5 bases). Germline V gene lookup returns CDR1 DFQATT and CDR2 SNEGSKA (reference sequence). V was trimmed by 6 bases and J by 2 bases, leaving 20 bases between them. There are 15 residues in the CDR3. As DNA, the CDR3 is TGCAGTGCCTCCCCCAGGGATAGGGCCCCCTACGAGCAGTACTTC. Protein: CSASPRDRAPYEQYF.

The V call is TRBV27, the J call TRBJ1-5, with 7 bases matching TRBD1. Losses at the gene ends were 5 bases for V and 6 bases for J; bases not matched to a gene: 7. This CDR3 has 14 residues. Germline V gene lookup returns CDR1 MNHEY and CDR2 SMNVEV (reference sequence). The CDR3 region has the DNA TGTGCCAGCAGTCAGCACAGGGGTGGTCAGCCCCAGCATTTT. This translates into CASSQHRGGQPQHF.

DNA for the CDR3: TGCGCCAGCAGCTTGTTCAGGGTTAACAATGAGCAGTTCTTC. Protein: CASSLFRVNNEQFF. The genes are TRBV5-1 and TRBJ2-1; tentative D call: TRBD1 (5 bases). The V gene lost 1 base and the J gene lost 5 bases, with 10 bases spanning the gap. This CDR3 region has 14 residues. Looked up from germline, CDR1 is SGHRS and CDR2 is YFSETQ.

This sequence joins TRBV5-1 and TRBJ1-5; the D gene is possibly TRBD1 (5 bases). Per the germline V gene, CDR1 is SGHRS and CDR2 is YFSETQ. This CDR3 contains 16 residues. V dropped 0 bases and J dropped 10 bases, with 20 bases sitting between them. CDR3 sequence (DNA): TGCGCCAGCAGCTTGGGGGCAGGCAGGGAGGACGGACCCCAGCATTTT. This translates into CASSLGAGREDGPQHF.

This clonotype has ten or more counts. The chain's CDR3 is CAIPRPGTLNTGELFF. The DNA of the CDR3 is TGTGCCATCCCTCGCCCCGGGACACTAAACACCGGGGAGCTGTTTTTT. The genes are TRBV10-3 and TRBJ2-2; TRBD1 might be the D (6 bases). The CDR3 contains 16 residues. V was pared by 8 bases and J by 2 bases, with 18 bases between. CDR1 and CDR2 from the germline V gene are ENHRY and SYGVKD.

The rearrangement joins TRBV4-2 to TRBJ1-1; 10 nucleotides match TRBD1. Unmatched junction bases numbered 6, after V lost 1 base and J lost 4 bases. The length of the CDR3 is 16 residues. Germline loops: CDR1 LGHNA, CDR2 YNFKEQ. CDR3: CASSQGTGGAGTEAFF. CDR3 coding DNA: TGTGCCAGCAGCCAAGGGACAGGGGGTGCAGGCACTGAAGCTTTCTTT.

The CDR3 DNA is TGTGCCAGCAGGGCCGGGACCCGATACTCTGGGGCCAACGTCCTGACTTTC. This sequence encodes CASRAGTRYSGANVLTF. The J gene is TRBJ2-6, the V gene TRBV5-5; the D call may be TRBD1 or TRBD2 (5 bases each). Per the germline V gene, CDR1 is SGHKS and CDR2 is YYEKEE (reference sequence). The CDR3 totals 17 residues. V was shortened by 5 bases and J by 0 bases, with 15 bases between the two germline ends.

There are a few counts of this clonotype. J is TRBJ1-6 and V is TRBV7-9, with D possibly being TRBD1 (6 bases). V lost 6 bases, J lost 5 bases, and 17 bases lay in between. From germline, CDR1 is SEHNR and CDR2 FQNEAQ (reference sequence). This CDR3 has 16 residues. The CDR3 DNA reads TGTGCCAGCAGTTCGCTAGGGGGGGATGATAATTCACCCCTCCACTTT. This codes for CASSSLGGDDNSPLHF. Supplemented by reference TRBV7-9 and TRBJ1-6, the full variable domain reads DTGVSQNPRHKITKRGQNVTFRCDPISEHNRLYWYRQTLGQGPEFLTYFQNEAQLEKSRLLSDRFSAERPKGSFSTLEIQRTEQGDSAMYLCASSSLGGDDNSPLHFGNGTRLTVT.

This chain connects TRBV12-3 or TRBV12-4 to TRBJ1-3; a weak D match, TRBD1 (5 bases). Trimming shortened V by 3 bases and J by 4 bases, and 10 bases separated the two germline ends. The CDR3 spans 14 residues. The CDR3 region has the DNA TGTGCCAGCAGTTTGACAGCGCTGGGAAACACCATATATTTT. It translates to CASSLTALGNTIYF.

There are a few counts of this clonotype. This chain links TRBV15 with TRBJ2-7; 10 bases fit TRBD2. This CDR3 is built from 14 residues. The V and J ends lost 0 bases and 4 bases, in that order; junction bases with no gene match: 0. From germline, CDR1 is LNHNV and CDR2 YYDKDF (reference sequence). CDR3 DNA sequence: TGTGCCACCAGCAGAGAAGCGGGGGGGTACGAGCAGTACTTC. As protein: CATSREAGGYEQYF.

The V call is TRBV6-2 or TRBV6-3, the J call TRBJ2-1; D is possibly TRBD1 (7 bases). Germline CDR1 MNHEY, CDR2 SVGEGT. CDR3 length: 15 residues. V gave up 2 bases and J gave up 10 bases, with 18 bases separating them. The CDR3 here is CASSYQAAGGREQFF. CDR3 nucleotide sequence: TGTGCCAGCAGTTACCAGGCGGCAGGGGGGCGGGAGCAGTTCTTC.

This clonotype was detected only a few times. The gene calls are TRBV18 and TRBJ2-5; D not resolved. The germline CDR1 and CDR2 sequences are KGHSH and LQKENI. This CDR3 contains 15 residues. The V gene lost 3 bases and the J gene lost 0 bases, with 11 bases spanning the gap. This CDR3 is CASSPDVQNQETQYF. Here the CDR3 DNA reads TGTGCCAGCTCACCCGATGTTCAGAACCAAGAGACCCAGTACTTC.

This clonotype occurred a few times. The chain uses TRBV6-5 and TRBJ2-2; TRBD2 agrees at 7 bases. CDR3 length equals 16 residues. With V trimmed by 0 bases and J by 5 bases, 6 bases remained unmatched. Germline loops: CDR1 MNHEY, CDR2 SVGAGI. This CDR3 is CASSYSGGEGTGELFF. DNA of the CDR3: TGTGCCAGCAGTTACTCTGGGGGGGAGGGGACCGGGGAGCTGTTTTTT.

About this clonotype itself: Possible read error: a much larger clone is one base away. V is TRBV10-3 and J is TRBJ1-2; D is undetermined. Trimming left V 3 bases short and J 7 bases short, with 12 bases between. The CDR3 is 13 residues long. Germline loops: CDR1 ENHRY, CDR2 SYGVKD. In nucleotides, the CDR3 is TGTGCCATCAGTGAACAGATTATGGGTGGCTACACCTTC. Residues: CAISEQIMGGYTF.

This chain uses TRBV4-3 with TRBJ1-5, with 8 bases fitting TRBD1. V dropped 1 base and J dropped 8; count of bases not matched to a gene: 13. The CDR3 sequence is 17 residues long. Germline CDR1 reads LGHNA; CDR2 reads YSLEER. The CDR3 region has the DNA TGCGCCAGCAGCCAAGTTTGGACAGGGACCCTGCGGGAGCCCCAGCATTTT. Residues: CASSQVWTGTLREPQHF.

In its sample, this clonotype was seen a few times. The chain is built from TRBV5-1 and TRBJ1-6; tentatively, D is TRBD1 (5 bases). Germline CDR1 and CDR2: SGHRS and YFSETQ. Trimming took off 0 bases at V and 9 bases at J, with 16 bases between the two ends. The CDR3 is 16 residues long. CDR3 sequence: CASSLEEGRLSSPLHF. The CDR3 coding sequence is TGCGCCAGCAGCTTGGAGGAGGGGCGCCTCTCTTCACCCCTCCACTTT.

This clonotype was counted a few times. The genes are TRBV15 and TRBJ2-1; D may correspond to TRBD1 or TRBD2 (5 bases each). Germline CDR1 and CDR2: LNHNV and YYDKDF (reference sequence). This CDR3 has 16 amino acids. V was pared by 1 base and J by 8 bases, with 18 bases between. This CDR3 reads CATSRARDGEGYEQFF. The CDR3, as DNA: TGTGCCACCAGCAGAGCTCGGGACGGTGAGGGCTATGAGCAGTTCTTC.

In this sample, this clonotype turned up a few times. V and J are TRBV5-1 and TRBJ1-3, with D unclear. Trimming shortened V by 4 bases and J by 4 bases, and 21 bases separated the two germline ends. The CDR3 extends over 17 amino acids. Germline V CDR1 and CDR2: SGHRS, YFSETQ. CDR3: CASSQNPTLPGGNTIYF. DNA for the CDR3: TGCGCCAGCAGCCAGAACCCGACGCTGCCGGGAGGAAACACCATATATTTT.

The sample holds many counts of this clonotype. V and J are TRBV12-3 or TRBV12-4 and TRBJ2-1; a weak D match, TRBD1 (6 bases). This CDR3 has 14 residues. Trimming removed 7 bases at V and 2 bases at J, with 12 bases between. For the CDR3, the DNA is TGTGCCAGCACCTGGACAGTTACCTACAATGAGCAGTTCTTC. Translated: CASTWTVTYNEQFF.

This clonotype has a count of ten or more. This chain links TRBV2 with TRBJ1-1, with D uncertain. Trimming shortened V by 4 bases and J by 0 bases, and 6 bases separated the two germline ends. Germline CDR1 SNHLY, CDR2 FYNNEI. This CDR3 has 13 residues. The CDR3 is CASSVGVNTEAFF. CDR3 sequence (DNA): TGTGCCAGCAGTGTTGGGGTGAACACTGAAGCTTTCTTT. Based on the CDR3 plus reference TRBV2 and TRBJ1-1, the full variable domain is EPEVTQTPSHQVTQMGQEVILRCVPISNHLYFYWYRQILGQKVEFLVSFYNNEISEKSEIFDDQFSVERPDGSNFTLKIRSTKLEDSAMYFCASSVGVNTEAFFGQGTRLTVV.

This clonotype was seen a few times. The CDR3 coding sequence is TGTGCCAGCAGTTCCCTGACAGGGTGGGCTGAAGCTTTCTTT. Amino acid sequence: CASSSLTGWAEAFF. The chain links TRBV6-5 to TRBJ1-1; 7 bases are shared with TRBD1. J lost 6 bases, V lost 4 bases, and 8 bases had no gene match. This CDR3 spans 14 amino acids. Germline V lookup: CDR1 MNHEY, CDR2 SVGAGI.

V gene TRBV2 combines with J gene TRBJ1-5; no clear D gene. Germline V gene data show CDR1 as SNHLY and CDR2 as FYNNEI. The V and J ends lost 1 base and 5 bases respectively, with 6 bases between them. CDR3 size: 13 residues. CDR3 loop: CASSEERDQPQHF. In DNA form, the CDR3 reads TGTGCCAGCAGTGAAGAGAGAGATCAGCCCCAGCATTTT. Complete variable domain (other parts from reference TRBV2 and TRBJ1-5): EPEVTQTPSHQVTQMGQEVILRCVPISNHLYFYWYRQILGQKVEFLVSFYNNEISEKSEIFDDQFSVERPDGSNFTLKIRSTKLEDSAMYFCASSEERDQPQHFGDGTRLSIL.

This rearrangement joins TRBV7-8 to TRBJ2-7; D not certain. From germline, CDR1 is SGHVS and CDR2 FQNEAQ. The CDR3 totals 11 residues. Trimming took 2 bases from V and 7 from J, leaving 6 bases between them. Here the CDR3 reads CASSLRSEQYF. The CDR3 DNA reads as TGTGCCAGCAGCTTAAGATCGGAGCAGTACTTC.